The 24 T cell receptor beta chains presented below share a single source sample, sequenced in a study of blood T cell repertoires in COVID-19. The method was immunoSEQ multiplex PCR; TCRdb's version includes in-frame clones alone and lacks a portion of them. The sample holds about 74,000 clones, roughly 80% seen once. Specimen: peripheral blood. The receptors originated from a human donor in a cohort sampled during active COVID-19.

The V and J genes are TRBV7-9 and TRBJ2-3; D is unresolved. V was shortened by 3 bases and J by 0 bases, with 4 bases between the two germline ends. Germline V gene sequence: CDR1 SEHNR, CDR2 FQNEAQ (reference sequence). The CDR3 runs 13 residues. CDR3 amino acids: CASSFESTDTQYF. CDR3 in DNA: TGTGCCAGCAGCTTCGAGAGCACAGATACGCAGTATTTT.

The genes are TRBV7-3 and TRBJ2-7; D is possibly TRBD2 (5 bases). V was trimmed by 2 bases and J by 4 bases, leaving 15 bases between them. Looked up from germline, CDR1 is SGHTA and CDR2 is FQGTGA. The CDR3 sequence is 15 residues long. CDR3 bases: TGTGCCAGCAGCTTAGCATTTGGGAGAAGTTACGAGCAGTACTTC. Translated: CASSLAFGRSYEQYF.

The chain uses TRBV10-2 and TRBJ1-5; 10 nucleotides align to TRBD1. Germline V gene sequence: CDR1 WSHSY, CDR2 SAAADI. The CDR3 has 15 amino acids. Germline trimming cut 5 bases from V and 7 bases from J; bases unmatched to any gene: 8. CDR3 sequence: CASSTTGGLRQPQHF. The CDR3, as DNA: TGCGCCAGCAGTACGACAGGGGGCTTGAGGCAGCCCCAGCATTTT.

The genes are TRBV18 and TRBJ1-1; 8 nucleotides agree with TRBD1. Germline assignment: CDR1 KGHSH and CDR2 LQKENI. The CDR3 spans 16 residues. The junction had 11 bases not matched to a gene; V was cut back by 3 bases and J by 5 bases. This CDR3 is CASSPGTGSLGTEAFF. For the CDR3, the DNA is TGTGCCAGCTCACCTGGGACAGGAAGTTTGGGGACTGAAGCTTTCTTT.

As for this clone: Relative to the germline gene, one junction end is altered; a read error may explain this. The chain links TRBV28 to TRBJ2-2, with D uncertain. The germline V gene has CDR1 MDHEN and CDR2 SYDVKM. The CDR3 is made up of 15 amino acids. The CDR3 DNA reads TGTGCCAGCACTGGCCGCCCTTCGAACACCAGGGAGCTGTTTTTT. Translated, it gives CASTGRPSNTRELFF.

This chain connects TRBV5-1 to TRBJ1-6; no definite D call. Trimming cost V 0 bases and J 5 bases, with 12 bases left between them. The CDR3 contains 16 residues. The germline CDR1 and CDR2 sequences are SGHRS and YFSETQ. The DNA of the CDR3 is TGCGCCAGCAGCTTGGTCGGACCGGAGGATAATTCACCCCTCCACTTT. It specifies CASSLVGPEDNSPLHF.

The gene calls are TRBV5-1 and TRBJ2-1, with TRBD1 as a possible D gene (6 bases). The CDR3 length is 16 residues. Trimming cost V 2 bases and J 7 bases, with 19 bases left between them. Germline assignment: CDR1 SGHRS and CDR2 YFSETQ. This chain's CDR3 is CASSFPLAGTHNEQFF. CDR3 nucleotide sequence: TGCGCCAGCAGCTTTCCCTTAGCCGGGACACATAATGAGCAGTTCTTC.

DNA for the CDR3: TGTGCCAGCATCGGGTACGGAGATCAGCCCCAGCATTTT. It codes for CASIGYGDQPQHF. The chain recombines TRBV6-5 with TRBJ1-5, with D hard to call. V gave up 7 bases and J gave up 5 bases, with 12 bases separating them. CDR3 size: 13 residues. CDR1 MNHEY and CDR2 SVGAGI come from the germline V gene.

In this sample, this clone turned up once. The rearrangement joins TRBV11-2 to TRBJ2-5, with D perhaps matching TRBD1 (6 bases). The CDR3 loop spans 15 amino acids. V gave up 3 bases and J gave up 3 bases, with 14 bases separating them. Germline V CDR1 and CDR2: SGHAT, FQNNGV. The CDR3, as DNA: TGTGCCAGCAGCTTTTGGGGGACACAAGAAGAGACCCAGTACTTC. It translates to CASSFWGTQEETQYF.

This chain uses TRBV4-1 with TRBJ1-1, with D unclear. The CDR3 is made up of 15 amino acids. V was shortened by 4 bases and J by 1 base, with 13 bases between the two germline ends. Germline loops: CDR1 MGHRA, CDR2 YSYEKL. As DNA, the CDR3 is TGCGCCAGCAGCCGCGAATACCAAAAGAACACTGAAGCTTTCTTT. It encodes CASSREYQKNTEAFF.

V gene TRBV5-4 combines with J gene TRBJ2-3; no firm D call. Deletions cut 4 bases from V and 7 bases from J, with 13 bases between. CDR1 and CDR2 (germline): SGHNT, YYREEE (reference sequence). This CDR3 is 13 amino acids long. Here the CDR3 reads CASSLGAVNTQYF. For the CDR3, the DNA is TGTGCCAGCAGCCTTGGAGCAGTGAATACGCAGTATTTT. The full variable domain, completed using reference TRBV5-4 and TRBJ2-3, is ETGVTQSPTHLIKTRGQQVTLRCSSQSGHNTVSWYQQALGQGPQFIFQYYREEENGRGNFPPRFSGLQFPNYSSELNVNALELDDSALYLCASSLGAVNTQYFGPGTRLTVL.

V is TRBV2 and J is TRBJ2-7; D perhaps matches TRBD2 (6 bases). Germline CDR1 is SNHLY and CDR2 is FYNNEI. The CDR3 length is 14 residues. V was cut by 7 bases and J by 0 bases, with 13 bases left in between. The CDR3 region has the DNA TGTGCCAGCACTATAGCGGCCCGCTCCTACGAGCAGTACTTC. This codes for CASTIAARSYEQYF.

V and J are TRBV5-8 and TRBJ2-1; 10 nucleotides agree with TRBD2. The junction had 6 bases not matched to a gene; V was cut back by 0 bases and J by 9 bases. The CDR3 totals 15 residues. Germline V gives CDR1 SGHTS, CDR2 YDEGEE. CDR3 sequence reads: CASSLVAGGSFEQFF. The DNA of the CDR3 is TGTGCCAGCAGCTTGGTAGCGGGGGGCAGTTTTGAGCAGTTCTTC.

The V call is TRBV15, the J call TRBJ1-1, with a tentative D call TRBD1 (5 bases). The germline V gene encodes CDR1 LNHNV and CDR2 YYDKDF (reference sequence). CDR3 size: 16 residues. V was cut by 6 bases and J by 5 bases, with 22 bases left in between. The DNA for the CDR3 is TGTGCCACCAGGGAGGGGCGGCGGGGAATTGCGACTGAAGCTTTCTTT. Translating it yields CATREGRRGIATEAFF.

This sequence joins TRBV7-2 and TRBJ2-7, with D maybe TRBD1 (5 bases). There are 15 residues in the CDR3. Trimming cost V 4 bases and J 0 bases, with 13 bases left between them. Looked up from germline, CDR1 is SGHTA and CDR2 is FQGNSA. This CDR3 reads CASSSDKGHSYEQYF. CDR3 coding DNA: TGTGCCAGCAGCTCCGACAAAGGACACTCCTACGAGCAGTACTTC.

This clone occurred once. The rearrangement links TRBV2 to TRBJ2-1; weak D call: TRBD2 (5 bases). The CDR3 length is 15 residues. The V and J ends lost 6 bases and 5 bases respectively, with 17 bases between them. The germline V gene has CDR1 SNHLY and CDR2 FYNNEI. The CDR3 region has the DNA TGTGCCAGCAGCGCAGGCCGGACTCTTAACAATGAGCAGTTCTTC. It is translated as CASSAGRTLNNEQFF.

This chain uses TRBV7-3 with TRBJ1-1; perhaps TRBD1 as D (6 bases). The ends were cut back, 3 bases at V and 5 bases at J, with 16 bases in the middle. CDR1 and CDR2 (germline): SGHTA, FQGTGA. The CDR3 covers 15 residues. The CDR3 nucleotides read TGTGCCAGCAGCTTGTTTTCAGGGGCGCGGACTGAAGCTTTCTTT. This translates into CASSLFSGARTEAFF.

This clone has a handful of counts. CDR3 protein: CASSSSGGQTEAFF. DNA of the CDR3: TGTGCCAGCAGCTCGTCCGGGGGGCAGACTGAAGCTTTCTTT. This chain joins TRBV11-2 and TRBJ1-1; D possibly corresponds to TRBD1 (6 bases). V lost 4 bases, J lost 5 bases, and 14 bases lay in between. The CDR3 is 14 residues long. The germline V gene encodes CDR1 SGHAT and CDR2 FQNNGV.

The chain couples TRBV29-1 to TRBJ2-3; TRBD1 agrees at 10 bases. V lost 7 bases and J lost 5; bases outside the gene matches: 6. CDR1 is SQVTM, CDR2 ANQGSEA, per germline. The CDR3 has 13 residues. CDR3 in amino acids: CSAGTGALDTQYF. CDR3 sequence (DNA): TGCAGCGCCGGGACAGGGGCCTTAGATACGCAGTATTTT.

The V and J genes are TRBV30 and TRBJ1-5; TRBD1 agrees at 7 bases. The germline V gene encodes CDR1 GTSNPN and CDR2 SVGIG (reference sequence). Losses at the gene ends were 1 base for V and 4 bases for J; bases not matched to a gene: 1. There are 13 residues in the CDR3. DNA for the CDR3: TGTGCCTGGAGTGGGGGACAGAATCAGCCCCAGCATTTT. Protein product: CAWSGGQNQPQHF.

The CDR3 nucleotides are TGTGCCAGCAGATCAGGGACCTACAATGAGCAGTTCTTC. Translation: CASRSGTYNEQFF. The V call is TRBV12-3 or TRBV12-4, the J call TRBJ2-1; possible D gene TRBD1, 5 bases. V was cut by 6 bases and J by 2 bases, with 8 bases left in between. The CDR3 totals 13 residues.

This sequence joins TRBV18 and TRBJ1-1; D possibly corresponds to TRBD1 (6 bases). Germline V gene lookup returns CDR1 KGHSH and CDR2 LQKENI. The CDR3 is 12 residues long. V lost 4 bases and J 7 bases, leaving 10 bases between the germline ends. The CDR3 nucleotides are TGTGCCAGCTCACGGGTACAGGGTGAAGCTTTCTTT. Protein: CASSRVQGEAFF.

The chain is built from TRBV7-8 and TRBJ2-7; 12 nucleotides match TRBD2. The CDR3 is 18 amino acids. The junction had 11 bases not matched to a gene; V was cut back by 1 base and J by 4 bases. Germline V gene sequence: CDR1 SGHVS, CDR2 FQNEAQ. The CDR3 region is CASSLVLLAGGQKYEQYF. The CDR3 nucleotides are TGTGCCAGCAGCTTAGTCTTACTAGCGGGGGGCCAGAAGTACGAGCAGTACTTC.

The chain recombines TRBV7-3 with TRBJ1-4, with D tentatively TRBD1 (5 bases). CDR1 is SGHTA and CDR2 is FQGTGA in the germline V gene. The CDR3 loop spans 18 amino acids. Trimming shortened V by 5 bases and J by 4 bases, and 23 bases separated the two germline ends. This CDR3 reads CASSHYGGELYLNEKLFF. In nucleotides, the CDR3 is TGTGCCAGCAGCCATTACGGAGGGGAGTTGTATCTTAATGAAAAACTGTTTTTT.